These T cell receptor beta chains were read from a single sample in a study of blood T cell repertoires in COVID-19. Some clones are missing from TCRdb's copy, which holds only in-frame ones; the method was immunoSEQ multiplex PCR. The sample lists roughly 200,000 clones; about four fifths were seen once. Source material: PBMCs or T cells enriched from blood (not recorded which). These receptors were taken from a woman aged 50 to 65 who had been exposed to COVID-19. The conserved cysteine and the conserved F or W are not part of the CDR3 here.

>TRBJ1-1|TRBV3-1/TRBV3-2|9
ASSRGNEAF
>TRBJ2-5|TRBV18|11
ASASGYQETQY
>TRBJ2-1|TRBV7-9|12
ASSLGSGGNEQF
>TRBJ1-1|TRBV5-1|11
ASSLNGYTEAF
>TRBJ1-4|TRBV5-1|14
ASRSRTGETNEKLF
>TRBJ1-1|TRBV27|14
ASSFLTPSMNTEAF
>TRBJ1-1|TRBV5-1|13
ASSLDGQGLTEAF
>TRBJ1-2|TRBV18|13
ASSPIGQSLYGYT
>TRBJ1-5|TRBV28|13
ASSFSRGGRQPQH
>TRBJ2-1|TRBV7-6|13
ASSLVGGFNNEQF
>TRBJ2-1|TRBV6-5|11
ASGKRGYNEQF
>TRBJ2-7|TRBV15|16
ATSRGLSGGQAFGEQY
>TRBJ1-2|TRBV6-2/TRBV6-3|13
ASSYSGGATRSYT
>TRBJ1-2|TRBV7-2|13
ASSSQTGVGDGYT
>TRBJ1-3|TRBV18|13
ASSPDIPRGNTIY
>TRBJ1-1|TRBV3-1/TRBV3-2|9
ATSGDTEAF
>TRBJ1-5|TRBV6-5|10
ASRRERQPQH